This T cell receptor (beta chain) appears in the sequencing data of a study of T cell responses to AZD1222 COVID-19 vaccine. Study-level results: None of the repertoires were sampled until the peak T cell response had passed. Following two doses of AZD1222, Spike-specific TCR breadth and depth rose.

Germline V CDR1 and CDR2: SEHNR, FQNEAQ (reference sequence). Trimming cost V 5 bases and J 5 bases, with 18 bases left between them. This CDR3 is 15 amino acids long. This table comes from immunoSEQ multiplex PCR, and its TCRdb copy is limited to in-frame clones, with some not included. The sample has tens of thousands of clones; around 84% are singletons. As concerns this clone: What it binds is not known.

V gene TRBV7-9 combines with J gene TRBJ2-5; D might be TRBD2 (6 bases). The sequencing here drew on peripheral blood, taken on day 0 of AZD1222 vaccination. The clonotype comes from an adult in good health. The CDR3 sequence is CASSEAMGGRETQYF. CDR3 DNA: TGTGCCAGCAGCGAAGCAATGGGGGGTCGGGAGACCCAGTACTTC.